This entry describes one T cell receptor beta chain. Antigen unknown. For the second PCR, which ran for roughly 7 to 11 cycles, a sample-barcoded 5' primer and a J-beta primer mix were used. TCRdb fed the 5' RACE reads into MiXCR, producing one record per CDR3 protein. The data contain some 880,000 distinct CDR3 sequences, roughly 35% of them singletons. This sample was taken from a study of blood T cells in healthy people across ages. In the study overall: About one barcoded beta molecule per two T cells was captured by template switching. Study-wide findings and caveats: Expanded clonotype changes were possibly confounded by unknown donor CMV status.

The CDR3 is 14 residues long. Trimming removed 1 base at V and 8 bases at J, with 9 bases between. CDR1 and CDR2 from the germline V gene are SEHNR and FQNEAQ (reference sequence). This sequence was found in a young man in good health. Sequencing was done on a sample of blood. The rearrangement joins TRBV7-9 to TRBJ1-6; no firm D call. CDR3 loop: CASSLDPIYSPLHF. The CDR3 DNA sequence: TGTGCCAGCAGCTTAGACCCCATCTATTCACCCCTCCACTTT.